Listed here are 22 T cell receptor beta chains from one sample, sequenced in a study of T cell changes during pregnancy in multiple sclerosis. Clones were read by immunoSEQ multiplex PCR, and TCRdb kept only the in-frame ones, dropping some. The sample contains tens of thousands of clones, roughly 87% of which appear only once. This specimen was CD4+ T cells from peripheral blood mononuclear cells, taken after pregnancy. The receptor set was obtained from a female donor with multiple sclerosis, enrolled in a pregnancy study.

The J gene is TRBJ2-3, the V gene TRBV11-2; TRBD2 aligns across 9 bases. Germline CDR1 and CDR2: SGHAT and FQNNGV. V was clipped by 5 bases and J by 1 base; unmatched bases: 4. The CDR3 is made up of 15 amino acids. The CDR3 nucleotides read TGTGCCAGCAGCCCTTGGACTAGCGGCACAGATACGCAGTATTTT. This gives the protein CASSPWTSGTDTQYF.

This clone was counted once. The V and J genes are TRBV6-5 and TRBJ2-5, with 10 bases that match TRBD2. Germline V CDR1 and CDR2: MNHEY, SVGAGI. V shed 0 bases and J 4 bases; nucleotides not matched to a gene: 5. The CDR3 runs to 16 residues. The CDR3 here is CASSYSRPSGRETQYF. The CDR3 DNA sequence: TGTGCCAGCAGTTACTCGAGGCCTAGCGGGAGAGAGACCCAGTACTTC.

The V and J genes are TRBV2 and TRBJ1-5; 7 bases map to TRBD1. The CDR3 is 15 residues long. Germline V gives CDR1 SNHLY, CDR2 FYNNEI. After removal of 7 bases from V and 3 bases from J, the junction contained 9 bases not matched to a gene. DNA for the CDR3: TGTGCCAGCACACTTTTGGGGACAGTCAATCAGCCCCAGCATTTT. This codes for CASTLLGTVNQPQHF.

This chain joins TRBV19 and TRBJ1-1, with 8 bases identical to TRBD1. The V gene end was trimmed by 8 bases and the J gene end by 1 base; junction bases not matched to a gene: 6. This CDR3 is built from 14 residues. Germline V gene lookup returns CDR1 LNHDA and CDR2 SQIVND (reference sequence). DNA of the CDR3: TGTGCCAGTCACTGGACAGGGCCGAACACTGAAGCTTTCTTT. Protein product: CASHWTGPNTEAFF.

This chain links TRBV5-8 with TRBJ1-5; no clear D. The CDR3 sequence is 14 residues long. Germline V gene sequence: CDR1 SGHTS, CDR2 YDEGEE. V gave up 4 bases and J gave up 4 bases, with 12 bases separating them. The CDR3 coding sequence is TGTGCCAGCAGCGCCGAGGGTCCGAATCAGCCCCAGCATTTT. This translates into CASSAEGPNQPQHF.

A few counts support this clone. This chain connects TRBV11-1 to TRBJ1-1; no firm D call. V shed 1 base and J shed 1 base, with 4 bases lying between them. Per germline, CDR1 SGHAT and CDR2 FQDESV (reference sequence). The CDR3 loop spans 13 amino acids. This CDR3 reads CASSLGRNTEAFF. CDR3 DNA: TGTGCCAGCAGCTTAGGCAGGAACACTGAAGCTTTCTTT.

The table lists this clone with a count of one. The chain recombines TRBV6-1 with TRBJ2-1; D perhaps matches TRBD1 (5 bases). Germline V gives CDR1 MNHNS, CDR2 SASEGT. V was pared by 3 bases and J by 3 bases, with 9 bases between. The CDR3 spans 14 residues. CDR3 DNA sequence: TGTGCCAGCAGTGAGCCTGGACACTACAATGAGCAGTTCTTC. This encodes CASSEPGHYNEQFF.

The rearrangement joins TRBV5-1 to TRBJ2-2; tentatively, D is TRBD2 (6 bases). The CDR3 runs 15 residues. Germline V gene sequence: CDR1 SGHRS, CDR2 YFSETQ. Trimming pared 4 bases from V and 2 bases from J, leaving 12 bases between. The CDR3 nucleotides read TGCGCCAGCAGCGGGGCGGGATTCAACACCGGGGAGCTGTTTTTT. Translation: CASSGAGFNTGELFF.

The V and J genes are TRBV5-1 and TRBJ2-1, with D perhaps matching TRBD2 (6 bases). V was shortened by 4 bases and J by 1 base, with 18 bases between the two germline ends. Germline-derived CDR1 and CDR2 are SGHRS and YFSETQ. This CDR3 is 17 amino acids long. CDR3 sequence: CASSPTSLARSYNEQFF. CDR3 nucleotides: TGCGCCAGCAGCCCTACTTCTCTAGCGAGATCCTACAATGAGCAGTTCTTC.

The chain combines TRBV29-1 with TRBJ1-1, with TRBD1 matching over 7 bases. V lost 8 bases to trimming and J lost 1 base; unmatched junction nucleotides: 7. This CDR3 is 13 amino acids long. Germline CDR1 and CDR2: SQVTM and ANQGSEA. The CDR3: CSSLTGTNTEAFF. The CDR3, as DNA: TGCAGCTCTCTGACAGGGACGAACACTGAAGCTTTCTTT.

The rearrangement links TRBV10-3 to TRBJ1-1; D perhaps matches TRBD1 (6 bases). Germline V lookup: CDR1 ENHRY, CDR2 SYGVKD. The CDR3 extends over 15 amino acids. Between the trimmed V and J ends, which lost 6 bases and 6 bases, there was a span of 20 bases. CDR3: CAISESRGGYAEAFF. CDR3 bases: TGTGCCATCAGCGAGAGTAGAGGGGGATACGCTGAAGCTTTCTTT.

CDR3 in amino acids: CSALGQINTGELFF. DNA of the CDR3: TGCAGCGCTCTGGGACAGATCAACACCGGGGAGCTGTTTTTT. The gene calls are TRBV29-1 and TRBJ2-2; 7 nucleotides agree with TRBD1. With 7 bases clipped from V and 2 bases from J, the junction kept 7 bases outside the gene matches. The germline V gene encodes CDR1 SQVTM and CDR2 ANQGSEA. The CDR3 consists of 14 residues.

The chain has TRBV18 and TRBJ2-1; D not resolved. The germline V and J ends were trimmed by 3 bases and 4 bases, with 7 bases remaining between them. This CDR3 region has 13 residues. The V gene's germline CDR1 is KGHSH and CDR2 LQKENI. The CDR3 loop reads CASSPTQYNEQFF. CDR3 DNA: TGTGCCAGCTCACCGACACAGTACAATGAGCAGTTCTTC.

This clone was observed many times. V usage is TRBV5-6 and J usage is TRBJ2-7; 7 bases are a match to TRBD2. The CDR3 has 16 residues. Per the germline V gene, CDR1 is SGHDT and CDR2 is YYEEEE. With V trimmed by 2 bases and J by 4 bases, 12 bases remained unmatched. The CDR3 DNA is TGTGCCAGCAGCTTCTATGGGGCTAGCGGAGCTTACGAGCAGTACTTC. It codes for CASSFYGASGAYEQYF.

The J gene is TRBJ1-2, the V gene TRBV6-1; D is unresolved. This CDR3 region has 14 residues. V lost 7 bases and J lost 0, with 12 bases in between. CDR1 MNHNS and CDR2 SASEGT come from the germline V gene. The CDR3 nucleotides are TGTGCCAGCACCCGTGAAGTAGCTAACTATGGCTACACCTTC. Its translation is CASTREVANYGYTF.

V and J are TRBV10-3 and TRBJ1-5; 7 bases are shared with TRBD1. CDR3 length: 19 amino acids. Per germline, CDR1 ENHRY and CDR2 SYGVKD. Unmatched junction bases numbered 21, after V lost 8 bases and J lost 2 bases. The DNA of the CDR3 is TGTGCCATCGCGGACGAGAAGGGACAGAGGGGGGCCCGCAATCAGCCCCAGCATTTT. Its protein is CAIADEKGQRGARNQPQHF.

The genes are TRBV4-2 and TRBJ1-1; no clear D. V shed 2 bases and J shed 2 bases, with 12 bases lying between them. Germline assignment: CDR1 LGHNA and CDR2 YNFKEQ. CDR3 length: 15 residues. CDR3: CASSQIQIQNTEAFF. DNA for the CDR3: TGTGCCAGCAGCCAAATACAGATCCAAAACACTGAAGCTTTCTTT.

In its sample, this clone was seen a few times. The chain recombines TRBV9 with TRBJ2-2; 9 positions match TRBD2. This CDR3 contains 16 residues. The germline CDR1 and CDR2 sequences are SGDLS and YYNGEE. The ends lost 7 bases at V and 7 bases at J; junction bases unmatched: 14. The CDR3 DNA is TGTGCCAGCGCCCAGGGTAGCGGGAGAGGTGGCGGGGAGCTGTTTTTT. This sequence encodes CASAQGSGRGGGELFF.

The chain recombines TRBV5-4 with TRBJ2-5; 11 bases match TRBD1. The DNA end is more similar to TRBJ2-7, so the J call may be wrong. Germline V gives CDR1 SGHNT, CDR2 YYREEE (reference sequence). The CDR3 is 18 amino acids. This chain's CDR3 is CASSLAADRGLSSYEQYF. The CDR3, as DNA: TGTGCCAGCAGCTTGGCCGCGGACAGGGGGCTGAGCTCCTACGAGCAGTACTTC.

Judged by abundance, this clone is medium-sized. This sequence joins TRBV14 and TRBJ1-2; 10 positions match TRBD1. This CDR3 spans 13 amino acids. Unmatched junction bases numbered 4, after V lost 5 bases and J lost 7 bases. CDR1 is SGHDN, CDR2 FVKESK, per germline. The CDR3 DNA reads as TGTGCCAGCAGCTCTGGGACAGGGGTTGGCTACACCTTC. It is translated as CASSSGTGVGYTF.

The DNA of the CDR3 is TGTGCCAGTAGTAACGACAGGGCGGATGAAAAACTGTTTTTT. It is translated as CASSNDRADEKLFF. This chain uses TRBV19 with TRBJ1-4, with TRBD1 matching over 7 bases. Germline CDR1 reads LNHDA; CDR2 reads SQIVND (reference sequence). With V trimmed by 4 bases and J by 6 bases, 5 bases remained unmatched. The length of the CDR3 is 14 residues.

This chain joins TRBV18 and TRBJ1-2; 8 bases line up with TRBD1. CDR1 is KGHSH, CDR2 LQKENI, per germline. The CDR3 runs to 13 residues. V gave up 0 bases and J gave up 8 bases; unmatched junction bases: 2. The CDR3 coding sequence is TGTGCCAGCTCACCACCGGACAGGGAAGGCTACACCTTC. This sequence encodes CASSPPDREGYTF.